The entry that follows covers one T cell receptor (beta chain) sequence. What it binds is not known. This sample was taken from a study of a mutant IDH1 vaccine in newly diagnosed glioma. Study overall: Patients were pretreated with radiotherapy, temozolomide, or both, mostly both.

Study results and caveats: Pseudoprogression looked unconnected to shifts in top peripheral T cell clonotypes. Immune responses induced by the vaccine were seen in roughly 93% of patients, spanning multiple MHC alleles.

The time point was: week 23, last vaccination. Doses consisted of 300 ug of mutant IDH1 20-mer peptide each, paired with topical imiquimod. The CDR3 length is 13 residues. The germline V gene has CDR1 LNHDA and CDR2 SQIVND (reference sequence). V was clipped by 8 bases and J by 2 bases, with 10 bases between them. Profiling relied on immunoSEQ multiplex PCR, and the TCRdb table lists in-frame clones only, not all of them. The table has around 85,000 clones, approximately 85% seen once. The chain has TRBV19 and TRBJ1-5; D possibly corresponds to TRBD1 (5 bases). The clonotype was recovered from a man aged 25 to 40 with glioma. Some clones in this sample may be carry-over from other donors' samples. The sequencing here drew on PBMCs, taken from a glioma patient whose treatment included an IDH1 peptide vaccine. CDR3 DNA sequence: TGTGCCAGTTGGGACTTCGGCAATCAGCCCCAGCATTTT. It translates to CASWDFGNQPQHF.